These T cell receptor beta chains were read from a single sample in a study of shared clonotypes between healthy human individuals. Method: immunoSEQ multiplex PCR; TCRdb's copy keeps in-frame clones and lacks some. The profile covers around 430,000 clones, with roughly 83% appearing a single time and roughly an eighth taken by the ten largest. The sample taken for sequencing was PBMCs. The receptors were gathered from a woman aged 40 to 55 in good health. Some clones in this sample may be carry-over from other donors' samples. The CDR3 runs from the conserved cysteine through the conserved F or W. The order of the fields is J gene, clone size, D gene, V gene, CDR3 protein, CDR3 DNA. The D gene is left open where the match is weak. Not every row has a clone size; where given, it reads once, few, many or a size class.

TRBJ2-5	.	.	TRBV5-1	CASSRDTQETQYF	TGCGCCAGCAGCCGGGACACCCAAGAGACCCAGTACTTC
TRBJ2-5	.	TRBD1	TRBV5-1	CASSKAGTGGETQYF	TGCGCCAGCAGCAAAGCCGGGACAGGGGGTGAGACCCAGTACTTC
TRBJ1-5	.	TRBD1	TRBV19	CASSIVSTGGLNQPQHF	TGTGCCAGTAGTATAGTTAGCACAGGGGGACTCAATCAGCCCCAGCATTTT
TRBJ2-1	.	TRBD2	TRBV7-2	CASSLQRPSSGRAWNEQFF	TGTGCCAGCAGCTTACAACGGCCTTCTAGCGGGAGGGCCTGGAATGAGCAGTTCTTC
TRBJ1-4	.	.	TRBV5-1	CASSLRTANEKLFF	TGCGCCAGCAGCTTGAGGACAGCTAATGAAAAACTGTTTTTT
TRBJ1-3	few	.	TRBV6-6	CASSYVDVGNTIYF	TGTGCCAGCAGTTATGTGGACGTCGGAAACACCATATATTTT
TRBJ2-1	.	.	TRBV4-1	CASSQEGNSGVYNEQFF	TGCGCCAGCAGCCAAGAAGGCAATAGCGGTGTATACAATGAGCAGTTCTTC
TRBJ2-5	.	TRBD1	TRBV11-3	CASSVSEGAWETQYF	TGTGCCAGCAGCGTCAGTGAGGGGGCCTGGGAGACCCAGTACTTC
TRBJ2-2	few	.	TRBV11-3	CASSPRIGANTGELFF	TGTGCCAGCAGTCCCCGGATAGGGGCGAACACCGGGGAGCTGTTTTTT
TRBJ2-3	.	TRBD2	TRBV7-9	CASNLAGVSDTQYF	TGTGCCAGCAACCTAGCGGGAGTTAGCGATACGCAGTATTTT
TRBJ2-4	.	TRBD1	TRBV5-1	CASSLTDRKIDIQYF	TGCGCCAGCAGCTTGACGGACAGGAAAATAGACATTCAGTACTTC
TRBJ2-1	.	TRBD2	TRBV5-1	CASRNGLAGGVRNEQFF	TGCGCCAGCAGGAATGGACTAGCGGGAGGGGTGCGTAATGAGCAGTTCTTC
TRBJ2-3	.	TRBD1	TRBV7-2	CASSLWPQGASTDTQYF	TGTGCCAGCAGCTTATGGCCCCAGGGGGCGAGCACAGATACGCAGTATTTT
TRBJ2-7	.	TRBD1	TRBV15	CATSGPGTGVYEQYF	TGTGCCACCAGCGGACCCGGGACAGGGGTCTACGAGCAGTACTTC
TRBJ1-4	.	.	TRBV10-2	CASSSAATNEKLFF	TGCGCCAGCAGTTCAGCTGCAACTAATGAAAAACTGTTTTTT
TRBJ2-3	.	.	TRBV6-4	CASSDSWTGTDTQYF	TGTGCCAGCAGTGACTCGTGGACGGGCACAGATACGCAGTATTTT
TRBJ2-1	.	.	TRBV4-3	CASSQDGRGEQFF	TGCGCCAGCAGCCAAGATGGGCGGGGTGAGCAGTTCTTC
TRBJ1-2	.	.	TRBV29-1	CSVEARDKDYGYTF	TGCAGCGTTGAAGCTCGGGACAAAGACTATGGCTACACCTTC
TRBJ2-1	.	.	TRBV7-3	CASSLRGGILNEQFF	TGTGCCAGCAGCTTAAGGGGGGGCATCCTCAATGAGCAGTTCTTC
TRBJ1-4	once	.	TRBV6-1	CASSERDKREKLFF	TGTGCCAGCAGCGAACGGGACAAGCGAGAAAAACTGTTTTTT
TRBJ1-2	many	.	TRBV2	CASIALRGGYGYTF	TGTGCCAGCATTGCGTTGAGGGGAGGGTATGGCTACACCTTC
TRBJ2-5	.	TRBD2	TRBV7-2	CASSFGGGETQYF	TGTGCCAGCAGCTTCGGGGGGGGAGAGACCCAGTACTTC
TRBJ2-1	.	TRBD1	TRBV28	CASSLGQGGGDEQFF	TGTGCCAGCAGCCTCGGACAGGGAGGAGGCGATGAGCAGTTCTTC
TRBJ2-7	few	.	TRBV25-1	CASSREVYEQYF	TGTGCCAGCAGTAGAGAGGTCTACGAGCAGTACTTC
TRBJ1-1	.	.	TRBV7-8	CASSLTTNTEAFF	TGTGCCAGCAGCTTAACGACGAACACTGAAGCTTTCTTT
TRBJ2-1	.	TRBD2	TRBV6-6	CASRVIGTTINEQFF	TGTGCCAGCAGAGTTATCGGGACTACAATCAATGAGCAGTTCTTC
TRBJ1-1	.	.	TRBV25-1	CASSKPGVTTETFF	TGTGCCAGCAGTAAACCAGGGGTTACCACTGAAACTTTCTTT
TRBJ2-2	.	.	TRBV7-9	CASSPRDPSTGELFF	TGTGCCAGCAGCCCACGGGACCCGAGCACCGGGGAGCTGTTTTTT
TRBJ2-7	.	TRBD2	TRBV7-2	CASSLAAGGPLGNEQYF	TGTGCCAGCAGCTTAGCCGCGGGAGGGCCCCTCGGCAATGAGCAGTACTTC
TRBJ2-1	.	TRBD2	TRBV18	CASSPPLGGYNEQFF	TGTGCCAGCTCACCACCGCTGGGGGGGTACAATGAGCAGTTCTTC
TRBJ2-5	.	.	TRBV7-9	CASSRSTGETQYF	TGTGCCAGCAGCCGATCGACAGGAGAGACCCAGTACTTC
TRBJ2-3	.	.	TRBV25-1	CASSEQEGPGDTQYF	TGTGCCAGCAGTGAACAGGAGGGCCCCGGAGATACGCAGTATTTT
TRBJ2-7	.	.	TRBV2	CASSQSQAYEQYF	TGTGCCAGCAGTCAATCTCAGGCCTACGAGCAGTACTTC
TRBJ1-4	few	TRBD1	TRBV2	CASREGQTEKLFF	TGTGCCAGCAGGGAGGGACAGACCGAAAAACTGTTTTTT
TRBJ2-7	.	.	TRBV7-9	CASSLSSYEQYF	TGTGCCAGCAGCTTAAGCAGCTACGAGCAGTACTTC
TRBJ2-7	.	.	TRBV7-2	CASSLAARGLGEQYF	TGTGCCAGCAGCTTAGCTGCGCGGGGGCTTGGCGAGCAGTACTTC
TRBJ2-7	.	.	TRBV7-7	CASSLGWGNEQYF	TGTGCTAGCAGCTTGGGGTGGGGCAACGAGCAGTACTTC
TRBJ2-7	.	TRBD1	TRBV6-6	CASSYGQGASYEQYF	TGTGCCAGCAGTTACGGGCAGGGGGCCTCCTACGAGCAGTACTTC